This T cell receptor beta chain was sequenced during a study of blood T cell repertoires in COVID-19. Original processing notes: From reference gene primer amplification, estimates of nucleated cell counts were derived. This table comes from immunoSEQ multiplex PCR, and its TCRdb copy is limited to in-frame clones, with some not included. V, J and clone size derive from that table, while D and trimming were established from the DNA sequence. The sample has around 210,000 clones, roughly 85% seen once. CDR3 size: 14 residues. Germline CDR1 and CDR2: LGHDT and YNNKEL (reference sequence). V shed 0 bases and J shed 10 bases, with 13 bases lying between them.

Material: peripheral blood. The V gene is TRBV3-1 (or the pseudogene TRBV3-2), the J gene TRBJ2-1; D unclear. The source is a man aged 50 to 60 with COVID-19, enrolled during active disease. CDR3 in amino acids: CASSQETTLREQFF. The CDR3 DNA reads as TGTGCCAGCAGCCAAGAAACTACCCTTAGGGAGCAGTTCTTC.